The 15 T cell receptor beta chains presented below share a single source sample, sequenced in a study of identical twins. TCRdb itself ran the 5' RACE reads through MiXCR, one entry per CDR3 protein. The sample carries hundreds of thousands of distinct CDR3 sequences, about 9.4% recorded once. This sample also belongs to another study, concerning yellow fever vaccine responses in identical twins.

Sequencing used PBMCs. These receptors were taken from a woman younger than 35 in good health.

This clonotype appeared many times. J is TRBJ2-5 and V is TRBV12-3 or TRBV12-4, with 9 bases aligning to TRBD1. The CDR3 sequence is 16 residues long. V shed 2 bases, J shed 5 bases, and the junction held 9 bases outside the gene matches. CDR3 nucleotides: TGTGCCAGCAGTTTATTGGGACAGGGAGGGGTGGAGACCCAGTACTTC. It is translated as CASSLLGQGGVETQYF.

CDR3 in DNA: TGCGCCAGCAGTTTTGACAGGTTAGGAGAGACCCAGTACTTC. Amino acids: CASSFDRLGETQYF. The chain uses TRBV5-1 and TRBJ2-5, with D possibly being TRBD1 (6 bases). CDR3 length equals 14 residues. Germline V CDR1 and CDR2: SGHRS, YFSETQ. Trimming took 5 bases from V and 4 from J, leaving 15 bases between them.

In the case of this clonotype: At one of its ends the junction is not consistent with the germline gene, which may arise from a read error. The chain uses TRBV5-1 and TRBJ1-1, with 10 bases fitting TRBD1. This CDR3 contains 17 residues. Germline values: CDR1 SGHRS, CDR2 YFSETQ. CDR3: CASSPGTGVRRNPEAFF. CDR3 nucleotides: TGCGCCAGCAGCCCCGGGACAGGGGTGCGCCGGAACCCTGAAGCTTTCTTT. The full variable domain, with the rest looked up from reference TRBV5-1 and TRBJ1-1, is KAGVTQTPRYLIKTRGQQVTLSCSPISGHRSVSWYQQTPGQGLQFLFEYFSETQRNKGNFPGRFSGRQFSNSRSEMNVSTLELGDSALYLCASSPGTGVRRNPEAFFGQGTRLTVV.

The chain recombines TRBV12-3 or TRBV12-4 with TRBJ2-1, with 7 bases matching TRBD1. The CDR3 is 15 amino acids. V lost 7 bases to trimming and J lost 4 bases; unmatched junction nucleotides: 10. The CDR3 DNA reads TGTGCCAGCACTTTTTTTGGGACAGATTACAATGAGCAGTTCTTC. Amino acid sequence: CASTFFGTDYNEQFF.

This clonotype was counted ten times or more. This chain connects TRBV29-1 to TRBJ2-5; a possible D gene is TRBD1 (6 bases). CDR1 and CDR2 from the germline V gene are SQVTM and ANQGSEA. With 6 bases removed from V and 7 bases from J, the gap between germline ends came to 9 bases. CDR3 length: 10 amino acids. DNA for the CDR3: TGCAGCGTGAAAGGGGGGACCCAGTACTTC. Protein product: CSVKGGTQYF.

The sample holds a few counts of this clonotype. The rearrangement links TRBV4-1 to TRBJ2-2; D is possibly TRBD2 (5 bases). Germline V CDR1 and CDR2: MGHRA, YSYEKL. Trimming left V 0 bases short and J 1 base short, with 15 bases between. This CDR3 has 18 residues. CDR3 coding DNA: TGCGCCAGCAGCCAAGACCACCCGGGGAGCCGGAACACCGGGGAGCTGTTTTTT. Amino acids: CASSQDHPGSRNTGELFF.

This clonotype has more than one count but fewer than ten. V and J are TRBV3-1 and TRBJ1-5, with D maybe TRBD1 (5 bases). V lost 0 bases and J lost 11, with 14 bases in between. The CDR3 spans 14 residues. Germline V CDR1 and CDR2: LGHDT, YNNKEL (reference sequence). In DNA, the CDR3 is TGTGCCAGCAGCCAAGATTATCGGGGGAAGACCCAGCATTTT. Residues: CASSQDYRGKTQHF. Together with reference TRBV3-1 and TRBJ1-5, the CDR3 gives the full variable domain: DTAVSQTPKYLVTQMGNDKSIKCEQNLGHDTMYWYKQDSKKFLKIMFSYNNKELIINETVPNRFSPKSPDKAHLNLHINSLELGDSAVYFCASSQDYRGKTQHFGDGTRLSIL.

The chain employs TRBV5-1 and TRBJ2-1; either TRBD1 or TRBD2 may supply D (5 bases each). The germline V and J ends were trimmed by 4 bases and 4 bases, with 12 bases remaining between them. The CDR3 is 14 amino acids. Germline loops: CDR1 SGHRS, CDR2 YFSETQ. The CDR3 loop is CASSSRDGYNEQFF. CDR3 nucleotide sequence: TGCGCCAGCAGCAGCCGGGACGGGTACAATGAGCAGTTCTTC. The full variable domain, with the rest looked up from reference TRBV5-1 and TRBJ2-1, is KAGVTQTPRYLIKTRGQQVTLSCSPISGHRSVSWYQQTPGQGLQFLFEYFSETQRNKGNFPGRFSGRQFSNSRSEMNVSTLELGDSALYLCASSSRDGYNEQFFGPGTRLTVL.

The chain employs TRBV5-1 and TRBJ2-1, with 13 positions matching TRBD2. The V and J ends lost 4 bases and 4 bases, in that order; junction bases with no gene match: 5. Germline loops: CDR1 SGHRS, CDR2 YFSETQ. This CDR3 is built from 16 residues. CDR3 nucleotides: TGCGCCAGCAGCCAGTCGGGACTAGCGGGATACAATGAGCAGTTCTTC. It is translated as CASSQSGLAGYNEQFF.

The rearrangement joins TRBV20-1 to TRBJ2-1; D unresolved. V dropped 2 bases and J dropped 6 bases, with 14 bases sitting between them. The CDR3 loop spans 14 amino acids. Germline loops: CDR1 DFQATT, CDR2 SNEGSKA (reference sequence). This chain's CDR3 is CSARLTPLGNEQFF. CDR3 DNA sequence: TGCAGTGCTAGACTAACCCCCTTAGGCAATGAGCAGTTCTTC.

Only a few counts were recorded for this clonotype. Germline is not matched at one junction end, which may reflect a read error. The chain couples TRBV20-1 to TRBJ2-7; D tentatively reads TRBD1 or TRBD2 (5 bases each). The CDR3 covers 14 residues. The germline CDR1 and CDR2 sequences are DFQATT and SNEGSKA (reference sequence). CDR3 sequence: CSAGDLAGNYEQYF. In DNA form, the CDR3 reads TGCAGTGCTGGAGATCTAGCAGGGAACTACGAGCAGTACTTC.

This clonotype was found a few times. A far larger clone is one base from this, pointing to a likely read error. The chain carries TRBV12-3 or TRBV12-4 and TRBJ2-7; no definite D call. Trimming removed 7 bases from V and 0 bases from J, with 4 bases in between. CDR3 length: 11 residues. In nucleotides, the CDR3 is TGTGCCAGCATTAACTCCTACGAGCAGTACTTC. This encodes CASINSYEQYF.

In its sample, this clonotype was seen a few times. V gene TRBV20-1 combines with J gene TRBJ2-7, with D possibly being TRBD1 (5 bases). Trimming removed 0 bases at V and 3 bases at J, with 15 bases between. The CDR3 is 15 amino acids. Germline V gene data show CDR1 as DFQATT and CDR2 as SNEGSKA (reference sequence). CDR3 DNA: TGCAGTGCTAGAGATCTCAAAGGGGCGCTCTACGAGCAGTACTTC. Its protein is CSARDLKGALYEQYF.

This clonotype was seen more than once but under ten times. The rearrangement uses TRBV2 and TRBJ2-7; 9 nucleotides line up with TRBD2. The CDR3 has 15 amino acids. V was pared by 8 bases and J by 2 bases, with 10 bases of the junction left unmatched. Germline V gives CDR1 SNHLY, CDR2 FYNNEI. CDR3 in amino acids: CASAGRLAGPYEQYF. Written as DNA, the CDR3 is TGTGCCAGCGCCGGGCGGCTAGCGGGGCCCTACGAGCAGTACTTC.

This clonotype was counted at least ten times. The V call is TRBV2, the J call TRBJ2-1; tentative D call: TRBD2 (6 bases). The CDR3 runs to 13 residues. V lost 5 bases and J 4 bases, leaving 9 bases between the germline ends. Per the germline V gene, CDR1 is SNHLY and CDR2 is FYNNEI. The CDR3: CASSSRGYNEQFF. In nucleotides, the CDR3 is TGTGCCAGCAGTTCCCGGGGGTACAATGAGCAGTTCTTC. Combining the CDR3 with reference TRBV2 and TRBJ2-1 gives the whole variable domain EPEVTQTPSHQVTQMGQEVILRCVPISNHLYFYWYRQILGQKVEFLVSFYNNEISEKSEIFDDQFSVERPDGSNFTLKIRSTKLEDSAMYFCASSSRGYNEQFFGPGTRLTVL.